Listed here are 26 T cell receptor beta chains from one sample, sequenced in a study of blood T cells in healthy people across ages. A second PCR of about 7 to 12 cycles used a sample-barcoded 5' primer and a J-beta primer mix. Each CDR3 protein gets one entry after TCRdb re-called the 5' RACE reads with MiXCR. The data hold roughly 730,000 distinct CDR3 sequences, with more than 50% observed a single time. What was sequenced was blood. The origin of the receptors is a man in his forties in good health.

The CDR3 loop reads CASSRSVSGQGEQYF. The CDR3 coding sequence is TGTGCCAGCAGTCGATCAGTCTCGGGACAAGGGGAGCAGTACTTC. The chain links TRBV27 to TRBJ2-7; tentatively, D is TRBD1 (6 bases). CDR1 is MNHEY, CDR2 SMNVEV, per germline (reference sequence). The CDR3 length is 15 residues. Trimming took 5 bases from V and 7 from J, leaving 21 bases between them.

The CDR3 loop is CASRMAGTDSNQPQHF. DNA of the CDR3: TGTGCCAGCAGGATGGCAGGGACGGATAGCAATCAGCCCCAGCATTTT. The V gene is TRBV5-5, the J gene TRBJ1-5; possible D gene TRBD1, 5 bases. V was clipped by 5 bases and J by 0 bases, with 15 bases between them. Germline V lookup: CDR1 SGHKS, CDR2 YYEKEE (reference sequence). The CDR3 length is 16 residues.

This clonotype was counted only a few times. CDR3 region: CASSFRQDTSTDTQYF. CDR3 sequence (DNA): TGTGCCAGCAGCTTCCGACAGGACACTAGCACAGATACGCAGTATTTT. The rearrangement joins TRBV7-9 to TRBJ2-3; D is possibly TRBD1 (6 bases). The germline gives CDR1 SEHNR, CDR2 FQNEAQ (reference sequence). The V end lost 3 bases, the J end lost 0 bases, and 13 bases lay between the germline ends. The CDR3 extends over 16 amino acids.

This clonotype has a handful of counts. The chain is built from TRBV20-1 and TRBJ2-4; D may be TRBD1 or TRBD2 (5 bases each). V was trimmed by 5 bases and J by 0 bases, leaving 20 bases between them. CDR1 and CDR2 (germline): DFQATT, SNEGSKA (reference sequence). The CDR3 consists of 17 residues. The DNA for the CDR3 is TGCAGTGCTCCCCAACCGGGACGCCGGTTAGCCAAAAACATTCAGTACTTC. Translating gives CSAPQPGRRLAKNIQYF.

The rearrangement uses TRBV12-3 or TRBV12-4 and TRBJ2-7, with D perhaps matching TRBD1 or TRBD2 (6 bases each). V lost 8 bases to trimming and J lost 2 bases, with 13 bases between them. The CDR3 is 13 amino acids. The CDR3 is CASHGGGTYEQYF. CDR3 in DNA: TGTGCCAGCCATGGGGGCGGGACCTACGAGCAGTACTTC.

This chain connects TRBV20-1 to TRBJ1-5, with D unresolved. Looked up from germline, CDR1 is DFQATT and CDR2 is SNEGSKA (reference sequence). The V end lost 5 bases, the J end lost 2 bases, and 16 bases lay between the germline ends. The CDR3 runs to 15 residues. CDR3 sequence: CSARVVIGRNQPQHF. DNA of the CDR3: TGCAGTGCTCGCGTCGTTATAGGGCGCAATCAGCCCCAGCATTTT.

This CDR3 is CATSRDHLGLTDTQYF. The CDR3 nucleotides read TGTGCCACCAGCAGAGATCATTTGGGCCTCACAGATACGCAGTATTTT. The chain recombines TRBV15 with TRBJ2-3; D gene ambiguous. The CDR3 spans 16 residues. Per the germline V gene, CDR1 is LNHNV and CDR2 is YYDKDF (reference sequence). The ends were cut back, 0 bases at V and 2 bases at J, with 12 bases in the middle. Full variable domain (remainder filled in from reference TRBV15 and TRBJ2-3): DAMVIQNPRYQVTQFGKPVTLSCSQTLNHNVMYWYQQKSSQAPKLLFHYYDKDFNNEADTPDNFQSRRPNTSFCFLDIRSPGLGDTAMYLCATSRDHLGLTDTQYFGPGTRLTVL.

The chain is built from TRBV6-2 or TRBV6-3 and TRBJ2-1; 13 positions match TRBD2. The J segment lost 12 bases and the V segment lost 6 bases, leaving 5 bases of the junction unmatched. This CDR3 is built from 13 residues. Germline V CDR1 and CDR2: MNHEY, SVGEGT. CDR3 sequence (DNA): TGTGCCAGCAGCCGGACTAGCGGGAGTGTGCAGTTCTTC. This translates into CASSRTSGSVQFF.

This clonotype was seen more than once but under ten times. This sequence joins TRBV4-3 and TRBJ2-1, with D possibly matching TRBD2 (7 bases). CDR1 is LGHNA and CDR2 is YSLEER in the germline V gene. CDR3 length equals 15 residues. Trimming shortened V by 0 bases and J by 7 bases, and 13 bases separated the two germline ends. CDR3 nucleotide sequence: TGCGCCAGCAGCCAAGATCGGGGGGCAGCAAATGAGCAGTTCTTC. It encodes CASSQDRGAANEQFF.

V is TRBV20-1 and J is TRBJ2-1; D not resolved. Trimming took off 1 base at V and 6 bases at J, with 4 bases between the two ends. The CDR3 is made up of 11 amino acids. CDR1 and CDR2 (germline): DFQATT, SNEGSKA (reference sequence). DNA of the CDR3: TGCAGTGCTAGAGGGGTCAATGAGCAGTTCTTC. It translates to CSARGVNEQFF.

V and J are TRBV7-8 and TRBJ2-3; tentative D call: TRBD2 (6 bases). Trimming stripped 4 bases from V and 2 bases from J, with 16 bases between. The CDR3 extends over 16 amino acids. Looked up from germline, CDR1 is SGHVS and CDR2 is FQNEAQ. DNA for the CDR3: TGTGCCAGCAGCTCAGGGCGGGCGGGGAACACAGATACGCAGTATTTT. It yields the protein CASSSGRAGNTDTQYF.

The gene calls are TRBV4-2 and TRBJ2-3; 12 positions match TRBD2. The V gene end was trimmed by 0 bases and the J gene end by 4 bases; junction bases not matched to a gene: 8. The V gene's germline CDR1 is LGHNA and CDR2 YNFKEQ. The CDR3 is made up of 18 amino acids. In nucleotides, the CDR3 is TGTGCCAGCAGCCAAGATTTCGCTAGCGGGGGGGTGGCAGATACGCAGTATTTT. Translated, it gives CASSQDFASGGVADTQYF.

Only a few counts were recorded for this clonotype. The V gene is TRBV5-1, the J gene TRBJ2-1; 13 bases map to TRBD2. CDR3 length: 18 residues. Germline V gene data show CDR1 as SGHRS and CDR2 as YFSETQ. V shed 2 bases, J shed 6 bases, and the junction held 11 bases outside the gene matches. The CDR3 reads CASSLGLAGVGSLNEQFF. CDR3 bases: TGCGCCAGCAGCTTAGGACTAGCGGGAGTTGGGTCTCTCAATGAGCAGTTCTTC.

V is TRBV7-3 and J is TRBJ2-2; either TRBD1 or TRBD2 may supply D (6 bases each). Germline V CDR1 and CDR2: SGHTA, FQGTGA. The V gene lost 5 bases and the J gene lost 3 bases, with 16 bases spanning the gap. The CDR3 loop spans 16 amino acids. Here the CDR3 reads CASSIRGGSDTGELFF. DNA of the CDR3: TGTGCCAGCAGCATAAGAGGGGGGTCTGACACCGGGGAGCTGTTTTTT.

The CDR3 DNA is TGTGCCAGTAGTATAAACAGGGGAGAGACCCAGTACTTC. Translation: CASSINRGETQYF. The chain couples TRBV19 to TRBJ2-5; the match to TRBD1 covers 7 bases. With V trimmed by 2 bases and J by 4 bases, 1 base remained unmatched. The germline V gene encodes CDR1 LNHDA and CDR2 SQIVND (reference sequence). This CDR3 region has 13 residues.

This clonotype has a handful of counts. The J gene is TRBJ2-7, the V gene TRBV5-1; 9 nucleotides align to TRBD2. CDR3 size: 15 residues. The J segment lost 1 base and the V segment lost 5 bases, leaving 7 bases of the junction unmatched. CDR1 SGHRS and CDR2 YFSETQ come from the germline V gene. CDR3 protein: CASSLLAGTSYEQYF. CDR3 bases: TGCGCCAGCAGTCTCCTAGCGGGAACTTCCTACGAGCAGTACTTC.

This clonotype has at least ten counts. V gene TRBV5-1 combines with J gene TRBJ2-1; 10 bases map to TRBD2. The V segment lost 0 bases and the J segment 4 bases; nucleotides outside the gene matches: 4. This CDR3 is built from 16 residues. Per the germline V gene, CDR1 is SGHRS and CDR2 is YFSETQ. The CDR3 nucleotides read TGCGCCAGCAGCTTGGCGGTAGCGGGGGGTTACAATGAGCAGTTCTTC. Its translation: CASSLAVAGGYNEQFF. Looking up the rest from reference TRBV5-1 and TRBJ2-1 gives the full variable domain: KAGVTQTPRYLIKTRGQQVTLSCSPISGHRSVSWYQQTPGQGLQFLFEYFSETQRNKGNFPGRFSGRQFSNSRSEMNVSTLELGDSALYLCASSLAVAGGYNEQFFGPGTRLTVL.

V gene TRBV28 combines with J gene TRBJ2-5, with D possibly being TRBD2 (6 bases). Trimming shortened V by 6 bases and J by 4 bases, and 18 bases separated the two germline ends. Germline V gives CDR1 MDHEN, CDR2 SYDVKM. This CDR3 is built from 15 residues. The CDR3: CASRGRRVNPETQYF. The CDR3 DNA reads TGTGCCAGCAGGGGGAGGCGGGTGAATCCAGAGACCCAGTACTTC.

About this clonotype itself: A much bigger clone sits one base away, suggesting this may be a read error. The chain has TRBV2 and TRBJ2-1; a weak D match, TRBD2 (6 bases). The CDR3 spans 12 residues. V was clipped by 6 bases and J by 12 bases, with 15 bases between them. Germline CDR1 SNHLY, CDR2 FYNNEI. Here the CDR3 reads CASRSGDGGQFF. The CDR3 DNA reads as TGTGCCAGCAGGTCCGGGGACGGGGGGCAGTTCTTC.

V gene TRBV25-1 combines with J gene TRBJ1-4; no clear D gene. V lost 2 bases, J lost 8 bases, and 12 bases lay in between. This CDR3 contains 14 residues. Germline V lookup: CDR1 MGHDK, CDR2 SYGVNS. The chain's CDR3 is CASSETGGLEKLFF. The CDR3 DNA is TGTGCCAGCAGTGAAACGGGCGGGTTGGAAAAACTGTTTTTT.

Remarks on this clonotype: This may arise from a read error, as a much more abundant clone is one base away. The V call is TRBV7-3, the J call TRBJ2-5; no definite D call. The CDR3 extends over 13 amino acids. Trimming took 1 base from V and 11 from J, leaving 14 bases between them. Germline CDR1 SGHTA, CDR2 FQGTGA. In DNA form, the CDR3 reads TGTGCCAGCAGCTTAAGAGGTACTAACAAGCAGTACTTC. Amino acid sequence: CASSLRGTNKQYF.

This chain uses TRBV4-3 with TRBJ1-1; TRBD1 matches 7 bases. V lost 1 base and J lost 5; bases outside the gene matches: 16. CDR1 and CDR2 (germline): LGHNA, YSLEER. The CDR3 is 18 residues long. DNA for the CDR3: TGCGCCAGCAGCCAAGGGGTAAAATGGGACAGAGCGAGGACTGAAGCTTTCTTT. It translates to CASSQGVKWDRARTEAFF.

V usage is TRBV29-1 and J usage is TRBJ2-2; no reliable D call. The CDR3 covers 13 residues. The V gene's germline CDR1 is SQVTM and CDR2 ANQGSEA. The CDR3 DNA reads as TGCATGGTGGGTTACCCTACCACCGGGGAGCTGTTTTTT. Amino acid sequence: CMVGYPTTGELFF.

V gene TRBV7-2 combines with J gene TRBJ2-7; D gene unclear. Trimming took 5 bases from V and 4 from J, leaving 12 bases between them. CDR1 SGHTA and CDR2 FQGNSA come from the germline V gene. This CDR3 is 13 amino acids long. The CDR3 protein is CASSPPALYEQYF. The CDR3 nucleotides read TGTGCCAGCAGCCCCCCGGCCTTATACGAGCAGTACTTC.

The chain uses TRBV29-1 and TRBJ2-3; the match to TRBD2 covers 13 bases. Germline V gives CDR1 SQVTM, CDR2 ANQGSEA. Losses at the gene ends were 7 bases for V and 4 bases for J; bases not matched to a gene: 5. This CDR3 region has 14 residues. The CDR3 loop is CSAGTSGVPDTQYF. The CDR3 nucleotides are TGCAGCGCGGGGACTAGCGGGGTCCCAGATACGCAGTATTTT.

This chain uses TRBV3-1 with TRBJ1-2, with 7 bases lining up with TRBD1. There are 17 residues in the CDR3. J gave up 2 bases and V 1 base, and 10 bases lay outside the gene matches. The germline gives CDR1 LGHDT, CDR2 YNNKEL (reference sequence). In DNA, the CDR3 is TGTGCCAGCAGCCAAGGAGCGACAGGGAGACGGAACTATGGCTACACCTTC. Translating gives CASSQGATGRRNYGYTF.